These T cell receptor beta chains were read from a single sample in a study of shared clonotypes between healthy human individuals. Repertoires were generated with immunoSEQ multiplex PCR, while TCRdb's copy carries only in-frame clones and drops some. This table holds approximately 1.4 million clones, 98% found once. Input material: naive CD4+ T cells sorted from blood. All receptors derive from a man aged 30 to 39 in good health. The CDR3 runs from the conserved cysteine through the conserved F or W. A D gene is named only where the DNA matches it firmly. Not every row has a clone size; where given, it reads once, few, many or a size class.

D	size	V	J	DNA	CDR3
.	.	TRBV20-1	TRBJ2-7	TGCAGTGCTAGCGGTTTAGGGTGGATGTACTTC	CSASGLGWMYF
TRBD2	.	TRBV11-2	TRBJ2-5	TGTGCCAGCAGCCAGCGGGGGCGCCTGGAGACCCAGTACTTC	CASSQRGRLETQYF
.	.	TRBV7-2	TRBJ2-5	TGTGCCAGCACCGGCACACGCCAAGAGACCCAGTACTTC	CASTGTRQETQYF
.	.	TRBV28	TRBJ2-4	TGTGCCAGCACATCTACAGGGCTGAGGATTCAGTACTTC	CASTSTGLRIQYF
.	.	TRBV6-1	TRBJ1-2	TGTGCCAGCAGTGAACTCGGACAGACAAACTATGGCTACACCTTC	CASSELGQTNYGYTF
.	.	TRBV6-5	TRBJ1-5	TGTGCCAGCAGTGTACTCGGAGGGAGCAATCAGCCCCAGCATTTT	CASSVLGGSNQPQHF
TRBD1	.	TRBV28	TRBJ1-5	TGTGCCAGCAGGCGACAGGGATCTAGCAATCAGCCCCAGCATTTT	CASRRQGSSNQPQHF
TRBD2	.	TRBV7-2	TRBJ2-7	TGTGCCAGCAGCTTGCTAGCGGGGCTTTCTCTCGAGCAGTACTTC	CASSLLAGLSLEQYF
.	.	TRBV15	TRBJ1-5	TGTGCCACCAGCAGCCAAAACGGACGGGCCCAGCATTTT	CATSSQNGRAQHF
.	.	TRBV27	TRBJ1-5	TGTGCCAGCAGTTCCCCCGGGTTAGGGGGTGTAAGTCAGCCCCAGCATTTT	CASSSPGLGGVSQPQHF
.	.	TRBV5-1	TRBJ2-7	TGCGCCAGCAGCTTGGGGGGTGGAGAGTTAACCTACGAGCAGTACTTC	CASSLGGGELTYEQYF
.	.	TRBV19	TRBJ1-2	TGTGCCAGTACACGACAGCGATCTAACTATGGCTACACCTTC	CASTRQRSNYGYTF
.	.	TRBV7-2	TRBJ1-2	TGTGCCAGCAGCTTTATCACCCCCGGGAAAGGCTACACCTTC	CASSFITPGKGYTF
.	.	TRBV27	TRBJ2-7	TGTGCCAGCAGTACCATAGGCGAAAGCTCCTACGAGCAGTACTTC	CASSTIGESSYEQYF
TRBD2	once	TRBV27	TRBJ2-7	TGTGCCAGCAGCCAAGGACTAGCGGGAGTCTACGAGCAGTACTTC	CASSQGLAGVYEQYF
.	.	TRBV29-1	TRBJ2-2	TGCAGCGTTGGGGAACTGGGGACCGGGGAGCTGTTTTTT	CSVGELGTGELFF
.	.	TRBV5-8	TRBJ2-1	TGTGCCAGCAACCCAGCGGACTTGGTGGGTAATGAGCAGTTCTTC	CASNPADLVGNEQFF
TRBD1	.	TRBV27	TRBJ1-3	TGTGCCAGCAGTTACACCGGGACAGGCGGAAACACCATATATTTT	CASSYTGTGGNTIYF
.	.	TRBV9	TRBJ2-1	TGTGCCAGCAGCGTTACACATGAGCAGTTCTTC	CASSVTHEQFF
.	once	TRBV5-1	TRBJ1-1	TGCGCCAGCAGCTCCAAGATACAGGGACCCAACACTGAAGCTTTCTTT	CASSSKIQGPNTEAFF
.	.	TRBV18	TRBJ2-3	TGTGCCAGCTCGCCACTAGCAGGCACAGATACGCAGTATTTT	CASSPLAGTDTQYF
.	.	TRBV6-1	TRBJ2-1	TGTGCCAGCAACCTCGGGACACCCTACAATGAGCAGTTCTTC	CASNLGTPYNEQFF
.	once	TRBV7-9	TRBJ2-7	TGTGCCAGCAGCACCGATGAGCTAGCCTCCTACGAGCAGTACTTC	CASSTDELASYEQYF
.	.	TRBV9	TRBJ2-1	TGTGCCAGCAGCGGTACTCACGGCGGGACTTCCTACAATGAGCAGTTCTTC	CASSGTHGGTSYNEQFF
TRBD2	.	TRBV7-8	TRBJ2-1	TGTGCCAGCAGCTTAGTTCGGCCTAGCGGGAGGGCCAGTGAGCAGTTCTTC	CASSLVRPSGRASEQFF
TRBD2	.	TRBV30	TRBJ2-3	TGTGCCTGGGATGCCGGGACTAGCCGCACAGATACGCAGTATTTT	CAWDAGTSRTDTQYF
TRBD2	.	TRBV7-7	TRBJ2-3	TGTGCTAGCAGCTTAGCCCGGATAGCGGGGAGCACAGATACGCAGTATTTT	CASSLARIAGSTDTQYF
.	.	TRBV5-1	TRBJ1-4	TGCGCCAGCAGCTTGTCGGTTGTTCGCAGCAATGAAAAACTGTTTTTT	CASSLSVVRSNEKLFF
TRBD2	.	TRBV2	TRBJ2-7	TGTGCAAACGGTGGGAGGGCCTCCTACGAGCAGTACTTC	CANGGRASYEQYF
.	.	TRBV7-8	TRBJ2-1	TGTGCCAGCAGCTTACGGGTGGGGCTAAAGTCCTACAATGAGCAGTTCTTC	CASSLRVGLKSYNEQFF
.	.	TRBV9	TRBJ2-1	TGTGCCAGCAGCGGGGCCGGGGGCCCCTACAATGAGCAGTTCTTC	CASSGAGGPYNEQFF
.	.	TRBV29-1	TRBJ2-7	TGCAGCGTTGGGGACAAGGGCTACGAGCAGTACTTC	CSVGDKGYEQYF
.	.	TRBV2	TRBJ2-1	TGTGCCAGCAGTGACTACAATGAGCAGTTCTTC	CASSDYNEQFF
TRBD2	.	TRBV18	TRBJ2-7	TGTGCCAGCTCACGAAGACCAGGAAGCGGGAATAGTTACGAGCAGTACTTC	CASSRRPGSGNSYEQYF
.	.	TRBV7-2	TRBJ2-5	TGTGCCAGCAGCCGGCGGTCCCAAGAGACCCAGTACTTC	CASSRRSQETQYF
TRBD1	.	TRBV2	TRBJ2-3	TGTGCCAGCAGGTACGACAGGGGGCGCACAGATACGCAGTATTTT	CASRYDRGRTDTQYF
.	once	TRBV4-1	TRBJ2-7	TGCGCCAGCAGCCCACGGGACGGAGCCTACGAGCAGTACTTC	CASSPRDGAYEQYF
.	.	TRBV10-3	TRBJ1-2	TGTGCCATCAGTGAGGACCCACGGGCAGGGAGGAGAGGCTACACCTTC	CAISEDPRAGRRGYTF
TRBD1	.	TRBV28	TRBJ1-5	TGTGCCAGCAGCCCCGGACAGGCCGGCAATCAGCCCCAGCATTTT	CASSPGQAGNQPQHF
TRBD1	.	TRBV5-4	TRBJ1-5	TGTGCCAGCAGCTTGGGGACAGGGACAAATCAGCCCCAGCATTTT	CASSLGTGTNQPQHF
.	.	TRBV28	TRBJ1-5	TGTGCCAGCAGTCCCCAGCGTAATAAAGGCAATCAGCCCCAGCATTTT	CASSPQRNKGNQPQHF
.	.	TRBV6-5	TRBJ1-2	TGTGCCAGCAGAAGTTCCGGGACAACTAACTATGGCTACACCTTC	CASRSSGTTNYGYTF
.	.	TRBV6-1	TRBJ2-7	TGTGCCAGCAGTGCCGGGCGGGGCGGAGAGCAGTACTTC	CASSAGRGGEQYF
.	.	TRBV7-9	TRBJ1-5	TGTGCCAGCAGCTTTTCGGGGGGCGCAGTTCAGCCCCAGCATTTT	CASSFSGGAVQPQHF
.	once	TRBV18	TRBJ2-2	TGTGCCAGCTCACCAAGGGAAACCGGGGAGCTGTTTTTT	CASSPRETGELFF
.	once	TRBV6-1	TRBJ1-5	TGTGCCAGCAGTCTAAGATCAAGGGGCAATCAGCCCCAGCATTTT	CASSLRSRGNQPQHF
.	.	TRBV10-3	TRBJ1-2	TGTGCCATCAGTGAGTCGTCTTCGGGGGGGAACTATGGCTACACCTTC	CAISESSSGGNYGYTF
.	.	TRBV27	TRBJ1-1	TGTGCCAGCAGTTTAATGCTCGGATGGACTGAAGCTTTCTTT	CASSLMLGWTEAFF
.	.	TRBV7-3	TRBJ2-6	TGTGCCAGCCACCTTACAGGGAGGTCCGGGGCCAACGTCCTGACTTTC	CASHLTGRSGANVLTF
.	.	TRBV19	TRBJ1-1	TGTGCCAGCAGACTCAACACTGAAGCTTTCTTT	CASRLNTEAFF
.	once	TRBV2	TRBJ1-4	TGTGCCAGCAGTGACACCCGAGGGGAAAAACTGTTTTTT	CASSDTRGEKLFF
.	.	TRBV11-3	TRBJ2-1	TGTGCCAGCAGCCATTCACAGGAGAGGGAGCAGTTCTTC	CASSHSQEREQFF
.	.	TRBV27	TRBJ1-4	TGTGCCAGCAGCCTGGCCGGAGGGATTAATGAAAAACTGTTTTTT	CASSLAGGINEKLFF
TRBD1	.	TRBV11-2	TRBJ1-1	TGTGCCAGCAGCTTCCACTGGACAGGGGAGACTGAAGCTTTCTTT	CASSFHWTGETEAFF
.	.	TRBV27	TRBJ1-3	TGTGCCAGCAGTTTCACGGGAGGGTTCTCTGGAAACACCATATATTTT	CASSFTGGFSGNTIYF
TRBD2	.	TRBV9	TRBJ2-3	TGTGCCAGCAGCGTAGCGGGCGGGAGGGTGCCAGATACGCAGTATTTT	CASSVAGGRVPDTQYF
TRBD1	.	TRBV18	TRBJ1-1	TGTGCCAGCTCACCACTTGGGACAGGGGGCTCGAACACTGAAGCTTTCTTT	CASSPLGTGGSNTEAFF
TRBD2	.	TRBV6-1	TRBJ2-2	TGTGCCAGCAGTGACCCCGGACTAGCGGGCCAGAAGCACACCGGGGAGCTGTTTTTT	CASSDPGLAGQKHTGELFF
.	.	TRBV5-6	TRBJ2-7	TGTGCCAGCAGCTTGGGAACCTTAATCTCCTACGAGCAGTACTTC	CASSLGTLISYEQYF
.	.	TRBV28	TRBJ1-1	TGTGCCAGCAGTTCCAACGGTGAAGCTTTCTTT	CASSSNGEAFF